This T cell receptor beta chain comes out of a study of Ad26.COV2.S vaccination and SARS-CoV-2 variants. On this clone itself: Its cognate antigen is unknown.

Findings and limits, study-wide: TCR breadth and depth estimates may have understated total T cell responses.

Treatment in this sample: over 15 received Ad26.COV2.S at low or high dose, single or two shots; roughly five received placebo; per-sample allocation not given. Samples came from day 63 after the first vaccine or placebo injection. Vaccination used an Ad26 vector expressing Wuhan-strain SARS-CoV-2 spike. Assay: immunoSEQ multiplex PCR; the TCRdb copy retains only in-frame clones and omits some. The repertoire includes 510,000 or so clones, roughly 89% of them detected once, and more than 10% sits in the top ten. The CDR3 contains 12 residues. Looked up from germline, CDR1 is SNHLY and CDR2 is FYNNEI. The V end lost 3 bases, the J end lost 4 bases, and 6 bases lay between the germline ends.

This receptor was obtained from a person aged 18-65 years who received the Ad26.COV2.S COVID-19 vaccine or a placebo. The sequenced sample was peripheral blood, obtained in a trial of Ad26.COV2.S vaccine versus placebo. The rearrangement uses TRBV2 and TRBJ1-2; D is unresolved. The CDR3 region has the DNA TGTGCCAGCAGTGAGGCCAGCTATGGCTACACCTTC. It translates to CASSEASYGYTF.